This T cell receptor (beta chain) is from a study of neurological immune-mediated disorders. The cDNA came from 5'RACE, which used 10-nucleotide random UMIs. MiXCR, applied by TCRdb to the 5' RACE reads, yields one record per CDR3 protein. Among approximately 38,000 distinct CDR3 sequences listed, 7.2% were seen once. This clonotype was observed many times. The V and J ends lost 4 bases and 2 bases respectively, with 9 bases between them. The germline V gene encodes CDR1 SGHRS and CDR2 YFSETQ. This CDR3 region has 13 residues. The controls, all healthy individuals, were blood bank volunteers in Maryland, USA.

The material sequenced was CD4+ T cells from blood. This TCR came from a man aged 45-60 years in good health. This rearrangement joins TRBV5-1 to TRBJ2-5; D might be TRBD1 (6 bases). For the CDR3, the DNA is TGCGCCAGCAGCCCCGACAGGCAAGAGACCCAGTACTTC. As protein: CASSPDRQETQYF.